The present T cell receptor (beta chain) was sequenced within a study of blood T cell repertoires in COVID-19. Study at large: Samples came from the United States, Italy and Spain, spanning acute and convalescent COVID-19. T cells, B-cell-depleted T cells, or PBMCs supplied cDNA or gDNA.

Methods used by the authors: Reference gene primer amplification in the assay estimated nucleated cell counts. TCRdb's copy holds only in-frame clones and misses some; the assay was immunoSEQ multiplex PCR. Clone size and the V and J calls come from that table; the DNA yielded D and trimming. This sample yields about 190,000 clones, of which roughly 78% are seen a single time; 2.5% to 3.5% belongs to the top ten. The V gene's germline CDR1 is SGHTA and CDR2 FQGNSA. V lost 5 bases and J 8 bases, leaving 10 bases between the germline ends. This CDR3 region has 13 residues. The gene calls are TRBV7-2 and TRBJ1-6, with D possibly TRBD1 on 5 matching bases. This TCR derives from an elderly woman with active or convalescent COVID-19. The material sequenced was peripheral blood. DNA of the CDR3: TGTGCCAGCAGCAGCAGGGAATATTCACCCCTCCACTTT. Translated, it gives CASSSREYSPLHF.